The 24 T cell receptor beta chains presented below share a single source sample, sequenced in a study of T cell changes during pregnancy in multiple sclerosis. This table comes from immunoSEQ multiplex PCR, and its TCRdb copy is limited to in-frame clones, with some not included. The sample yields approximately 68,000 clones, 80% to 95% seen once. The sequencing here drew on peripheral blood, taken in the second trimester of pregnancy. The receptors were sampled from a female donor with multiple sclerosis, enrolled in a pregnancy study.

The chain recombines TRBV4-3 with TRBJ2-1, with TRBD1 matching over 10 bases. The CDR3 loop spans 18 amino acids. The V segment lost 2 bases and the J segment 2 bases; nucleotides outside the gene matches: 9. Looked up from germline, CDR1 is LGHNA and CDR2 is YSLEER. The CDR3 here is CASSQSVRTGGAYNEQFF. DNA of the CDR3: TGCGCCAGCAGCCAATCCGTACGGACAGGGGGGGCCTACAATGAGCAGTTCTTC.

The V gene is TRBV4-1, the J gene TRBJ2-7, with D perhaps TRBD1 (5 bases). In germline, CDR1 is MGHRA, CDR2 YSYEKL. CDR3 size: 14 residues. Trimming shortened V by 0 bases and J by 1 base, and 7 bases separated the two germline ends. CDR3 amino acids: CASSQEKGSYEQYF. CDR3 DNA sequence: TGCGCCAGCAGCCAAGAAAAGGGGTCCTACGAGCAGTACTTC.

This chain links TRBV18 with TRBJ2-2, with TRBD2 matching 12 bases. The CDR3 has 19 amino acids. Germline assignment: CDR1 KGHSH and CDR2 LQKENI. J was trimmed by 4 bases and V by 5 bases; bases with no gene match: 14. Here the CDR3 DNA reads TGTGCCAGCTCAGCCGGGACTAGCGGGCCCGCCTTCGCCACCGGGGAGCTGTTTTTT. Its translation: CASSAGTSGPAFATGELFF.

V usage is TRBV7-6 and J usage is TRBJ2-3; TRBD1 is a possible D gene (5 bases). In germline, CDR1 is SGHVS, CDR2 FNYEAQ. Trimming took off 2 bases at V and 3 bases at J, with 9 bases between the two ends. The CDR3 length is 14 residues. The DNA for the CDR3 is TGTGCCAGCAGCTTACGCCAGGGTACAGATACGCAGTATTTT. This codes for CASSLRQGTDTQYF.

This chain links TRBV7-2 with TRBJ2-1; no definite D call. The ends were cut back, 5 bases at V and 7 bases at J, with 18 bases in the middle. The length of the CDR3 is 15 residues. CDR1 SGHTA and CDR2 FQGNSA come from the germline V gene. The CDR3 sequence: CASSVETYAGNEQFF. The CDR3 region has the DNA TGTGCCAGCAGCGTAGAAACATATGCCGGGAATGAGCAGTTCTTC. The full variable domain, with the rest looked up from reference TRBV7-2 and TRBJ2-1, is GAGVSQSPSNKVTEKGKDVELRCDPISGHTALYWYRQSLGQGLEFLIYFQGNSAPDKSGLPSDRFSAERTGGSVSTLTIQRTQQEDSAVYLCASSVETYAGNEQFFGPGTRLTVL.

The rearrangement links TRBV27 to TRBJ2-3; the D gene is possibly TRBD2 (6 bases). The ends were cut back, 5 bases at V and 4 bases at J, with 13 bases in the middle. Germline assignment: CDR1 MNHEY and CDR2 SMNVEV (reference sequence). The CDR3 is 14 amino acids. The CDR3: CASSPTGVADTQYF. The CDR3, as DNA: TGTGCCAGCAGTCCCACGGGAGTTGCAGATACGCAGTATTTT.

V gene TRBV7-9 combines with J gene TRBJ2-5; tentative D call: TRBD1 (5 bases). Trimming cost V 7 bases and J 2 bases, with 23 bases left between them. The CDR3 is 17 residues long. Per the germline V gene, CDR1 is SEHNR and CDR2 is FQNEAQ (reference sequence). This chain's CDR3 is CASNPPRWVGAQETQYF. CDR3 DNA: TGTGCCAGCAACCCCCCGAGATGGGTTGGGGCACAAGAGACCCAGTACTTC.

This chain joins TRBV7-3 and TRBJ2-3; TRBD1 might be the D (6 bases). The germline V gene has CDR1 SGHTA and CDR2 FQGTGA. The CDR3 is 14 amino acids. The germline V and J ends were trimmed by 5 bases and 4 bases, with 13 bases remaining between them. The CDR3: CASSLGTPPDTQYF. The CDR3 DNA is TGTGCCAGCAGCCTAGGGACACCGCCAGATACGCAGTATTTT.

This clone was recorded only once. The V gene is TRBV4-3, the J gene TRBJ1-3; the match to TRBD1 covers 7 bases. Trimming cost V 0 bases and J 7 bases; bases outside gene matches: 12. The CDR3 is made up of 17 amino acids. The germline gives CDR1 LGHNA, CDR2 YSLEER. The chain's CDR3 is CASSQDAVRGNGNTIYF. The CDR3 nucleotides are TGCGCCAGCAGCCAAGATGCGGTCAGGGGGAACGGTAACACCATATATTTT.

The rearrangement links TRBV5-8 to TRBJ2-7; D remains unclear. Germline V lookup: CDR1 SGHTS, CDR2 YDEGEE. The V and J ends lost 4 bases and 0 bases respectively, with 2 bases between them. This CDR3 region has 11 residues. The CDR3 coding sequence is TGTGCCAGCAGCCACTCCTACGAGCAGTACTTC. Its protein is CASSHSYEQYF.

The chain has TRBV7-2 and TRBJ2-1, with TRBD2 matching over 7 bases. V lost 1 base to trimming and J lost 8 bases; unmatched junction nucleotides: 8. CDR1 SGHTA and CDR2 FQGNSA come from the germline V gene. This CDR3 has 15 residues. CDR3 residues: CASSLEILAIHEQFF. In nucleotides, the CDR3 is TGTGCCAGCAGCTTAGAAATACTAGCGATTCATGAGCAGTTCTTC.

V and J are TRBV30 and TRBJ1-1; 8 bases are a match to TRBD1. This CDR3 has 13 residues. The V gene's germline CDR1 is GTSNPN and CDR2 SVGIG (reference sequence). V dropped 3 bases and J dropped 4; count of bases not matched to a gene: 4. The CDR3 DNA reads as TGTGCCTGGAGCTCCGACAGGGGCACTGAAGCTTTCTTT. Its protein product is CAWSSDRGTEAFF.

V gene TRBV7-9 combines with J gene TRBJ2-7; D is uncertain. Deletions cut 5 bases from V and 4 bases from J, with 15 bases between. Germline values: CDR1 SEHNR, CDR2 FQNEAQ (reference sequence). CDR3 length equals 14 residues. DNA of the CDR3: TGTGCCAGCAGCCGCTTTAGCAGCCTTTACGAGCAGTACTTC. Amino acids: CASSRFSSLYEQYF.

The chain links TRBV19 to TRBJ1-2; 11 bases line up with TRBD1. The germline V gene has CDR1 LNHDA and CDR2 SQIVND (reference sequence). The junction had 8 bases not matched to a gene; V was cut back by 8 bases and J by 6 bases. The CDR3 runs to 14 residues. CDR3 sequence reads: CASSPGQGVNGYTF. The CDR3 nucleotides read TGTGCCAGTTCGCCGGGACAGGGGGTCAATGGCTACACCTTC. The variable domain in full, with the rest retrieved from reference TRBV19 and TRBJ1-2, is DGGITQSPKYLFRKEGQNVTLSCEQNLNHDAMYWYRQDPGQGLRLIYYSQIVNDFQKGDIAEGYSVSREKKESFPLTVTSAQKNPTAFYLCASSPGQGVNGYTFGSGTRLTVV.

About this clone: Other DNA sequences of this sample code for an identical CDR3. The chain is built from TRBV7-2 and TRBJ2-3; unclear D gene. Trimming removed 2 bases from V and 0 bases from J, with 9 bases in between. This CDR3 is 15 amino acids long. The V gene's germline CDR1 is SGHTA and CDR2 FQGNSA. In DNA, the CDR3 is TGTGCCAGCAGCTTAAACAGTCCTAGCACAGATACGCAGTATTTT. Residues: CASSLNSPSTDTQYF.

The chain uses TRBV5-4 and TRBJ1-1; 9 bases map to TRBD1. The CDR3 extends over 15 amino acids. With 3 bases clipped from V and 1 base from J, the junction kept 4 bases outside the gene matches. Germline lookup yields CDR1 SGHNT and CDR2 YYREEE (reference sequence). The CDR3 loop reads CASSSPGQGNTEAFF. CDR3 bases: TGTGCCAGCAGCTCACCGGGACAGGGGAACACTGAAGCTTTCTTT.

DNA for the CDR3: TGTGCCAGCAGCTTCCATGGACAGAGGGTGGCAGATACGCAGTATTTT. The encoded protein is CASSFHGQRVADTQYF. The rearrangement uses TRBV7-8 and TRBJ2-3, with D maybe TRBD1 (6 bases). The V and J ends lost 3 bases and 4 bases respectively, with 17 bases between them. Per germline, CDR1 SGHVS and CDR2 FQNEAQ. This CDR3 comprises 16 residues.

This chain joins TRBV29-1 and TRBJ1-2; D remains unclear. Germline V gives CDR1 SQVTM, CDR2 ANQGSEA. CDR3 length: 11 residues. V gave up 8 bases and J gave up 7 bases, with 14 bases separating them. The CDR3 DNA is TGCAGCTCCCAAGAGGGAGGTGGCTACACCTTC. It codes for CSSQEGGGYTF.

This chain links TRBV10-3 with TRBJ2-1; 16 nucleotides line up with TRBD2. Looked up from germline, CDR1 is ENHRY and CDR2 is SYGVKD. The CDR3 is 19 amino acids. With 1 base clipped from V and 2 bases from J, the junction kept 5 bases outside the gene matches. Here the CDR3 DNA reads TGTGCCATCAGTGAGTTGGGACTAGCGGGAGGGCCGACCTACAATGAGCAGTTCTTC. Amino acid sequence: CAISELGLAGGPTYNEQFF.

With respect to this clone: In the same sample, other DNA sequences code for this CDR3. The rearrangement links TRBV6-5 to TRBJ1-1, with D unclear. The germline V and J ends were trimmed by 0 bases and 2 bases, with 10 bases remaining between them. Germline V gene data show CDR1 as MNHEY and CDR2 as SVGAGI. The CDR3 totals 15 residues. This chain's CDR3 is CASSYSAVLNTEAFF. The CDR3 DNA sequence: TGTGCCAGCAGTTACTCGGCAGTCTTAAACACTGAAGCTTTCTTT.

This clone was seen once. The same CDR3 arises from other DNA sequences in this sample as well. The chain employs TRBV7-2 and TRBJ1-1; D gene ambiguous. V was cut by 1 base and J by 1 base, with 4 bases left in between. CDR1 is SGHTA and CDR2 is FQGNSA in the germline V gene. CDR3 size: 13 residues. CDR3 loop: CASSLGQNTEAFF. CDR3 in DNA: TGTGCCAGCAGCTTAGGGCAGAACACTGAAGCTTTCTTT. Based on the CDR3 plus reference TRBV7-2 and TRBJ1-1, the full variable domain is GAGVSQSPSNKVTEKGKDVELRCDPISGHTALYWYRQSLGQGLEFLIYFQGNSAPDKSGLPSDRFSAERTGGSVSTLTIQRTQQEDSAVYLCASSLGQNTEAFFGQGTRLTVV.

The rearrangement links TRBV29-1 to TRBJ2-3; TRBD2 aligns across 8 bases. V gave up 7 bases and J gave up 0 bases; unmatched junction bases: 9. The CDR3 consists of 15 residues. The germline V gene encodes CDR1 SQVTM and CDR2 ANQGSEA. The CDR3 bases are TGCAGCGCAGGACTAGCAGCTGCTAGCACAGATACGCAGTATTTT. Translation: CSAGLAAASTDTQYF.

The chain links TRBV23-1 to TRBJ1-5, with 9 nucleotides matching TRBD1. TRBV23-1 is an ORF, and what it does is uncertain. The CDR3 spans 17 residues. V dropped 8 bases and J dropped 5; count of bases not matched to a gene: 16. CDR3 region: CASGEGDPQGAYQPQHF. DNA of the CDR3: TGCGCCAGCGGGGAGGGGGACCCACAGGGGGCCTATCAGCCCCAGCATTTT.

The chain has TRBV10-3 and TRBJ2-5; possible D gene TRBD1, 6 bases. CDR1 ENHRY and CDR2 SYGVKD come from the germline V gene. This CDR3 region has 13 residues. V lost 8 bases and J lost 4, with 14 bases in between. This CDR3 is CAIGQGLGETQYF. The CDR3 nucleotides read TGTGCCATCGGGCAGGGGTTGGGAGAGACCCAGTACTTC.